The rows below give T cell receptor beta chains drawn from one sample of a study of cytomegalovirus exposure and HLA in healthy donors. Measured with immunoSEQ multiplex PCR; TCRdb has only the in-frame clones, and not every one. Of approximately 170,000 clones in the sample, 60% to 80% were seen once. Specimen: PBMCs. The receptors were sampled from a male donor in good health and CMV-seronegative. Both conserved end residues are part of each CDR3. D genes are given only for firm matches. The size field is filled for only some rows; it gives once, few, many or a size class.

j_call,clone_size,v_call,d_call,cdr3_length,cdr3_aa,cdr3_nt
TRBJ1-3,-,TRBV11-2,-,16,CASSPLKGSSGNTIYF,TGTGCCAGCAGCCCCCTAAAGGGGTCCTCTGGAAACACCATATATTTT
TRBJ1-6,-,TRBV6-7,TRBD1,15,CASSWPGQYNSPLHF,TGTGCCAGCAGTTGGCCGGGACAGTATAATTCACCCCTCCACTTT
TRBJ1-1,-,TRBV7-9,-,14,CASIPTGMNTEAFF,TGTGCCAGCATCCCGACAGGAATGAACACTGAAGCTTTCTTT
TRBJ2-5,once,TRBV5-1,-,13,CAPGTLARETQYF,TGCGCCCCCGGGACACTCGCAAGGGAGACCCAGTACTTC
TRBJ1-2,-,TRBV15,-,15,CATSRETGDNYGYTF,TGTGCCACCAGCAGAGAGACAGGAGATAACTATGGCTACACCTTC
TRBJ1-5,-,TRBV5-1,TRBD1,13,CASSRRQGQPQHF,TGCGCCAGCAGCCGTCGACAGGGACAGCCCCAGCATTTT
TRBJ2-7,-,TRBV7-3,-,14,CASSLIGGTAEQYF,TGTGCCAGCAGCTTAATTGGCGGGACGGCCGAGCAGTACTTC
TRBJ1-5,-,TRBV6-5,TRBD1,12,CGVGQGSQPQHF,TGTGGGGTCGGACAGGGGAGTCAGCCCCAGCATTTT
TRBJ1-1,-,TRBV29-1,-,13,CTYSWTQNTEAFF,TGCACCTACTCTTGGACACAGAACACTGAAGCTTTCTTT
TRBJ2-7,-,TRBV11-2,-,15,CASSLGQGLSYEQYF,TGTGCCAGCAGCTTAGGGCAGGGCCTCTCCTACGAGCAGTACTTC
TRBJ2-1,few,TRBV28,TRBD1,13,CASRIQGVNEQFF,TGTGCCAGCAGGATACAGGGGGTCAATGAGCAGTTCTTC
TRBJ2-7,-,TRBV4-3,TRBD2,15,CASSLRREHSYEQYF,TGCGCCAGCAGCCTTCGGCGGGAGCACTCCTACGAGCAGTACTTC
TRBJ2-7,-,TRBV5-4,-,14,CASSSHRGGYEQYF,TGTGCCAGCAGCTCACACAGGGGAGGCTACGAGCAGTACTTC
TRBJ2-3,few,TRBV5-6,TRBD1,15,CASSLGQGRTDTQYF,TGTGCCAGCAGCTTGGGACAGGGCCGCACAGATACGCAGTATTTT
TRBJ2-2,few,TRBV11-3,-,15,CASTRDSLSGGELFF,TGTGCCAGCACCCGGGACTCACTTTCGGGCGGGGAGCTGTTTTTT
TRBJ2-7,-,TRBV19,-,13,CASGRVPYDEQYF,TGTGCCAGTGGCCGGGTCCCATATGACGAGCAGTACTTC
TRBJ2-5,few,TRBV7-9,-,15,CASSFGGADGETQYF,TGTGCCAGCAGCTTTGGGGGCGCCGATGGAGAGACCCAGTACTTC
TRBJ2-5,-,TRBV5-1,-,14,CASSAGERVETQYF,TGCGCCAGCAGCGCCGGGGAACGCGTGGAGACCCAGTACTTC
TRBJ2-3,-,TRBV9,-,16,CASSVWQAPSTDTQYF,TGTGCCAGCAGCGTCTGGCAGGCCCCTAGCACAGATACGCAGTATTTT
TRBJ1-5,-,TRBV19,-,15,CASSIWGEGNQPQHF,TGTGCCAGTAGTATTTGGGGGGAAGGCAATCAGCCCCAGCATTTT